The next 7 T cell receptor beta chains were all read from a single sample in a study of T cell responses to AZD1222 COVID-19 vaccine. Assay: immunoSEQ multiplex PCR; the TCRdb copy retains only in-frame clones and omits some. This table has roughly 95,000 clones, roughly nine tenths appearing once. Sample: peripheral blood, taken 28 days after the second AZD1222 dose. The receptors here all came from an adult who received the AZD1222 COVID-19 vaccine.

The chain employs TRBV20-1 and TRBJ2-3; TRBD2 is a possible D gene (7 bases). CDR1 and CDR2 (germline): DFQATT, SNEGSKA (reference sequence). Between the trimmed V and J ends, which lost 6 bases and 11 bases, there was a span of 30 bases. The CDR3 is 16 residues long. DNA for the CDR3: TGCAGTGCAAGTCGACAGGCCGCCCGGATTCGCGGGGGGCAGTATTTT. Its translation: CSASRQAARIRGGQYF.

In this sample, this clone turned up once. The chain uses TRBV6-1 and TRBJ2-3; D is undetermined. This CDR3 spans 14 amino acids. The germline gives CDR1 MNHNS, CDR2 SASEGT. V was trimmed by 6 bases and J by 1 base, leaving 11 bases between them. The CDR3 region is CASSPRARTDTQYF. The CDR3 region has the DNA TGTGCCAGCAGCCCCCGGGCCCGCACAGATACGCAGTATTTT.

The chain combines TRBV12-5 with TRBJ2-1; 10 bases line up with TRBD2. Germline V gene lookup returns CDR1 LGHNT and CDR2 FRNRAP. The V and J ends lost 6 bases and 4 bases, in that order; junction bases with no gene match: 6. The CDR3 spans 15 residues. The CDR3 DNA reads TGTGCTAGTGGCCAGGGACTAGCGAAATACAATGAGCAGTTCTTC. Its protein is CASGQGLAKYNEQFF.

This clone is a singleton in its sample. The rearrangement joins TRBV6-4 to TRBJ2-2; TRBD2 agrees at 11 bases. This CDR3 spans 15 amino acids. V gave up 8 bases and J gave up 3 bases; unmatched junction bases: 5. Germline V gene sequence: CDR1 MRHNA, CDR2 SNTAGT. The CDR3 coding sequence is TGTGCCAGCGCCTCACTAGCGGGGGACACCGGGGAGCTGTTTTTT. Residues: CASASLAGDTGELFF.

The chain employs TRBV4-3 and TRBJ1-2, with 7 nucleotides matching TRBD1. The germline gives CDR1 LGHNA, CDR2 YSLEER. Trimming at V came to 1 base and at J to 0 bases, leaving 2 bases not matched to a gene. This CDR3 is 15 amino acids long. CDR3 in DNA: TGCGCCAGCAGCCAAGGGACAGGATCTAACTATGGCTACACCTTC. Its translation is CASSQGTGSNYGYTF.

The chain employs TRBV27 and TRBJ2-7; tentative D call: TRBD2 (6 bases). Germline V lookup: CDR1 MNHEY, CDR2 SMNVEV (reference sequence). Trimming took 5 bases from V and 2 from J, leaving 19 bases between them. The CDR3 totals 16 residues. This CDR3 is CASSNKDGGSPYEQYF. CDR3 coding DNA: TGTGCCAGCAGTAATAAAGACGGAGGGTCTCCCTACGAGCAGTACTTC.

The V gene is TRBV28, the J gene TRBJ1-5; D gene ambiguous. The germline gives CDR1 MDHEN, CDR2 SYDVKM. V lost 3 bases and J 0 bases, leaving 18 bases between the germline ends. The CDR3 runs 18 residues. The CDR3 loop reads CASSFDDGVKGSNQPQHF. CDR3 in DNA: TGTGCCAGCAGTTTTGACGACGGGGTCAAGGGTAGCAATCAGCCCCAGCATTTT.